Below, 16 T cell receptor beta chains from the same sample are listed, as sequenced in a study of STAT5B mutations in CD4+ large granular lymphocyte leukemia. Only in-frame clones appear in the TCRdb table, and some are missing; sequencing was by immunoSEQ multiplex PCR. The data hold about 36,000 clones, with around 80% observed a single time. Sequencing was carried out using CD4+ T cells from blood buffy coats. The receptor source for this set is a human donor in good health.

The J gene is TRBJ2-7, the V gene TRBV6-1; D ambiguous. Germline V gene sequence: CDR1 MNHNS, CDR2 SASEGT. This CDR3 is 15 amino acids long. The germline V and J ends were trimmed by 3 bases and 3 bases, with 15 bases remaining between them. Here the CDR3 reads CASSDLVGRLYEQYF. CDR3 nucleotides: TGTGCCAGCAGTGACTTGGTCGGCCGTCTCTACGAGCAGTACTTC.

The V call is TRBV9, the J call TRBJ1-4, with 12 bases identical to TRBD1. Germline assignment: CDR1 SGDLS and CDR2 YYNGEE. V dropped 3 bases and J dropped 0; count of bases not matched to a gene: 6. The length of the CDR3 is 18 residues. CDR3 sequence reads: CASSGDRGRPATNEKLFF. The CDR3 DNA reads TGTGCCAGCAGCGGGGACAGGGGGCGACCTGCAACTAATGAAAAACTGTTTTTT. The variable domain in full, with the rest retrieved from reference TRBV9 and TRBJ1-4, is DSGVTQTPKHLITATGQRVTLRCSPRSGDLSVYWYQQSLDQGLQFLIQYYNGEERAKGNILERFSAQQFPDLHSELNLSSLELGDSALYFCASSGDRGRPATNEKLFFGSGTQLSVL.

The rearrangement uses TRBV2 and TRBJ1-5, with D maybe TRBD1 (5 bases). The CDR3 consists of 15 residues. Trimming removed 3 bases from V and 2 bases from J, with 11 bases in between. Germline V lookup: CDR1 SNHLY, CDR2 FYNNEI. Written as DNA, the CDR3 is TGTGCCAGCAGTGATATCGGGGGTGGCAATCAGCCCCAGCATTTT. Translation gives CASSDIGGGNQPQHF.

In this sample, this clone turned up a few times. This chain connects TRBV30 to TRBJ1-1; D is uncertain. CDR3 length: 15 residues. Trimming cost V 3 bases and J 0 bases, with 14 bases left between them. Germline assignment: CDR1 GTSNPN and CDR2 SVGIG (reference sequence). CDR3 sequence (DNA): TGTGCCTGGAGCCCTGGTGGAAATTTGAACACTGAAGCTTTCTTT. Translation gives CAWSPGGNLNTEAFF.

This rearrangement joins TRBV18 to TRBJ2-3, with 9 bases identical to TRBD2. With 3 bases clipped from V and 2 bases from J, the junction kept 18 bases outside the gene matches. CDR1 KGHSH and CDR2 LQKENI come from the germline V gene. This CDR3 is 20 amino acids long. This CDR3 reads CASSPSTGGFLAGPTDTQYF. The CDR3 DNA is TGTGCCAGCTCACCGTCGACGGGGGGATTTCTAGCGGGGCCCACAGATACGCAGTATTTT.

The rearrangement uses TRBV2 and TRBJ2-2, with TRBD1 matching over 12 bases. CDR1 SNHLY and CDR2 FYNNEI come from the germline V gene. Trimming removed 7 bases from V and 7 bases from J; junction bases left unmatched: 4. This CDR3 is 14 amino acids long. In nucleotides, the CDR3 is TGTGCCAGCACCGGGACAGGGGGCGGCGGGGAGCTGTTTTTT. This translates into CASTGTGGGGELFF.

The rearrangement uses TRBV13 and TRBJ1-3, with TRBD1 as a possible D gene (6 bases). Germline V lookup: CDR1 PRHDT, CDR2 FYEKMQ (reference sequence). Trimming shortened V by 2 bases and J by 2 bases, and 16 bases separated the two germline ends. This CDR3 spans 17 amino acids. This CDR3 is CASSLSMAGVAGNTIYF. DNA of the CDR3: TGTGCCAGCAGCTTAAGTATGGCAGGGGTTGCTGGAAACACCATATATTTT. Supplemented by reference TRBV13 and TRBJ1-3, the full variable domain reads AAGVIQSPRHLIKEKRETATLKCYPIPRHDTVYWYQQGPGQDPQFLISFYEKMQSDKGSIPDRFSAQQFSDYHSELNMSSLELGDSALYFCASSLSMAGVAGNTIYFGEGSWLTVV.

The CDR3 DNA reads TGTGCCAGCAGTGCAAGACCCGCGTCCAACACCGGGGAGCTGTTTTTT. Its translation: CASSARPASNTGELFF. This chain uses TRBV2 with TRBJ2-2; D uncertain. V was cut by 4 bases and J by 2 bases, with 14 bases left in between. The CDR3 is made up of 16 amino acids. Germline CDR1 is SNHLY and CDR2 is FYNNEI.

This rearrangement joins TRBV7-6 to TRBJ2-2; D possibly matches TRBD1 or TRBD2 (5 bases each). The germline gives CDR1 SGHVS, CDR2 FNYEAQ. Trimming took off 5 bases at V and 3 bases at J, with 13 bases between the two ends. The CDR3 sequence is 15 residues long. The CDR3 here is CASSARDRYTGELFF. DNA of the CDR3: TGTGCCAGCAGCGCCCGGGACCGCTACACCGGGGAGCTGTTTTTT.

J is TRBJ2-5 and V is TRBV7-8; D is unresolved. Trimming took 5 bases from V and 5 from J, leaving 21 bases between them. This CDR3 is built from 16 residues. In germline, CDR1 is SGHVS, CDR2 FQNEAQ. CDR3: CASSLRPWLSSETQYF. The CDR3, as DNA: TGTGCCAGCAGCCTAAGGCCCTGGCTGAGCTCTGAGACCCAGTACTTC.

This clone showed up just once. The CDR3 sequence: CASSTENTDTQYF. The CDR3 region has the DNA TGCGCCAGCAGCACCGAAAACACAGATACGCAGTATTTT. The chain recombines TRBV5-1 with TRBJ2-3; D ambiguous. The V gene's germline CDR1 is SGHRS and CDR2 YFSETQ. This CDR3 spans 13 amino acids. The V end was cut by 4 bases, the J end by 2 bases, with 8 bases between.

The V gene is TRBV12-5, the J gene TRBJ2-5, with 10 bases lining up with TRBD1. Looked up from germline, CDR1 is LGHNT and CDR2 is FRNRAP. V was pared by 1 base and J by 1 base, with 0 bases of the junction left unmatched. There are 15 residues in the CDR3. The CDR3 DNA sequence: TGTGCTAGTGGTTTGGGGACAGGGGGCCAAGAGACCCAGTACTTC. Residues: CASGLGTGGQETQYF.

CDR3 sequence: CASSWDLDVQRGYTF. Here the CDR3 DNA reads TGTGCCAGCAGCTGGGACCTGGACGTCCAGAGGGGCTACACCTTC. This rearrangement joins TRBV5-5 to TRBJ1-2; possibly TRBD1 for D (5 bases). This CDR3 has 15 residues. The ends were cut back, 3 bases at V and 8 bases at J, with 20 bases in the middle. CDR1 and CDR2 (germline): SGHKS, YYEKEE (reference sequence). Complete variable domain (other parts from reference TRBV5-5 and TRBJ1-2): DAGVTQSPTHLIKTRGQQVTLRCSPISGHKSVSWYQQVLGQGPQFIFQYYEKEERGRGNFPDRFSARQFPNYSSELNVNALLLGDSALYLCASSWDLDVQRGYTFGSGTRLTVV.

The chain is built from TRBV9 and TRBJ2-4, with D unclear. The CDR3 has 16 residues. V lost 0 bases to trimming and J lost 3 bases, with 13 bases between them. CDR1 SGDLS and CDR2 YYNGEE come from the germline V gene. The CDR3: CASSVGEGLGKNIQYF. In DNA, the CDR3 is TGTGCCAGCAGCGTAGGAGAAGGGTTAGGCAAAAACATTCAGTACTTC. Full variable domain (rest looked up from reference TRBV9 and TRBJ2-4): DSGVTQTPKHLITATGQRVTLRCSPRSGDLSVYWYQQSLDQGLQFLIQYYNGEERAKGNILERFSAQQFPDLHSELNLSSLELGDSALYFCASSVGEGLGKNIQYFGAGTRLSVL.

This rearrangement joins TRBV29-1 to TRBJ1-1, with D tentatively TRBD1 (6 bases). The CDR3 length is 14 residues. Germline V CDR1 and CDR2: SQVTM, ANQGSEA. V was cut by 6 bases and J by 11 bases, with 25 bases left in between. The CDR3 sequence is CSVATGQIDGSAFF. Here the CDR3 DNA reads TGCAGCGTAGCTACTGGACAGATTGATGGTTCGGCTTTCTTT. The full variable domain, in which reference TRBV29-1 and TRBJ1-1 provide the parts outside the CDR3, is SAVISQKPSRDICQRGTSLTIQCQVDSQVTMMFWYRQQPGQSLTLIATANQGSEATYESGFVIDKFPISRPNLTFSTLTVSNMSPEDSSIYLCSVATGQIDGSAFFGQGTRLTVV.

In nucleotides, the CDR3 is TGTGCCAGCAGCTTCGCCGGGAACACTGAAGCTTTCTTT. Translating gives CASSFAGNTEAFF. The V call is TRBV11-3, the J call TRBJ1-1; D ambiguous. CDR1 SGHNT and CDR2 YENEEA come from the germline V gene. CDR3 length: 13 amino acids. The germline V and J ends were trimmed by 3 bases and 1 base, with 6 bases remaining between them.